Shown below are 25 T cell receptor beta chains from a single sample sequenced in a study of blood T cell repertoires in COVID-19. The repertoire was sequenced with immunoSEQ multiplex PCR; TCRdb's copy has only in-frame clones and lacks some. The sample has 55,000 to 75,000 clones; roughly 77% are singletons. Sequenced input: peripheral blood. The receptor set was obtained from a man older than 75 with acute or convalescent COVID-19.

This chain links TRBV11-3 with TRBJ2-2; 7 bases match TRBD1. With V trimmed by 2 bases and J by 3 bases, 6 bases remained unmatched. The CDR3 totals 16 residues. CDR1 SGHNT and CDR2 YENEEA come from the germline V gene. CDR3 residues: CASSLRKTGDTGELFF. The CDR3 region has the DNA TGTGCCAGCAGCTTAAGGAAAACAGGGGACACCGGGGAGCTGTTTTTT.

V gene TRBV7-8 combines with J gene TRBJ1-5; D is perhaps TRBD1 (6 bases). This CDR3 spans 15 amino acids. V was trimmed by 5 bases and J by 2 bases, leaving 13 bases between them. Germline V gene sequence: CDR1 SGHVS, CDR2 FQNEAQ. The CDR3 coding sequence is TGTGCCAGCAGCCGAGGACAGCCAGGCAATCAGCCCCAGCATTTT. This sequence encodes CASSRGQPGNQPQHF.

Here the CDR3 DNA reads TGTGCCAGCAGCCGGACAGGGAACACTGAAGCTTTCTTT. As protein: CASSRTGNTEAFF. The rearrangement links TRBV7-3 to TRBJ1-1; 7 nucleotides align to TRBD1. J lost 1 base, V lost 5 bases, and 1 base had no gene match. The germline V gene has CDR1 SGHTA and CDR2 FQGTGA. The CDR3 is 13 residues long.

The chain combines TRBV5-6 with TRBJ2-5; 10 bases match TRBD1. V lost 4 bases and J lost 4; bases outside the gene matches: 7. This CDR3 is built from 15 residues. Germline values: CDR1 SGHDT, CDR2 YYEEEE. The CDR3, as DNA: TGTGCCAGCAGCCCATTGGGGACAGGGGTAGAGACCCAGTACTTC. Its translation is CASSPLGTGVETQYF.

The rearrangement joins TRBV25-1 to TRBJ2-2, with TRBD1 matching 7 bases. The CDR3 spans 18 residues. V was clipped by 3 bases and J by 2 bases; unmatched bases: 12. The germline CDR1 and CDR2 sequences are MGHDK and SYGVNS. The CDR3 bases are TGTGCCAGCAGTGACCCTCACGGGACAGCCATAAACACCGGGGAGCTGTTTTTT. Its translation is CASSDPHGTAINTGELFF.

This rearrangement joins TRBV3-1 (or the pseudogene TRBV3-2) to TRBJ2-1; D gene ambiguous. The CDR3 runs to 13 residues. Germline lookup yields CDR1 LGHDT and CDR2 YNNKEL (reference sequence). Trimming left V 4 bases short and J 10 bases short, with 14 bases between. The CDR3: CASSPSTRREQFF. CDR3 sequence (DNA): TGTGCCAGCAGCCCCTCGACCCGCAGGGAGCAGTTCTTC.

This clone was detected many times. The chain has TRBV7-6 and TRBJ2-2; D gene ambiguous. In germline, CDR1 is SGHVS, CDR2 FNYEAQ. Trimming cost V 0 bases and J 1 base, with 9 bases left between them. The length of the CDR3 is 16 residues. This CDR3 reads CASSLAWRGNTGELFF. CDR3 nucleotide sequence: TGTGCCAGCAGCTTAGCTTGGCGCGGGAACACCGGGGAGCTGTTTTTT.

The DNA for the CDR3 is TGTGCCAGCAGTTCCCTCGGGGGCTATGGCTACACCTTC. As protein: CASSSLGGYGYTF. V is TRBV7-2 and J is TRBJ1-2; D perhaps matches TRBD1 (5 bases). Germline values: CDR1 SGHTA, CDR2 FQGNSA. V was shortened by 6 bases and J by 4 bases, with 12 bases between the two germline ends. The CDR3 sequence is 13 residues long.

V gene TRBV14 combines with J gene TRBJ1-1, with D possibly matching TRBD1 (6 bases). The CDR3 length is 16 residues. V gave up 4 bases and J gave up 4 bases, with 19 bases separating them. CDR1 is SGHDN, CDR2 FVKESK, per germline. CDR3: CASSPLRTALATEAFF. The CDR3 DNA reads TGTGCCAGCAGCCCTCTAAGGACAGCGTTAGCCACTGAAGCTTTCTTT.

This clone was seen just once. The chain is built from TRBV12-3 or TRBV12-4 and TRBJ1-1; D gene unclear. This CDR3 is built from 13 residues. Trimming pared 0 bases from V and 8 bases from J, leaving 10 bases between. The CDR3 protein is CASSLAGRAEAFF. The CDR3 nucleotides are TGTGCCAGCAGTTTAGCAGGGCGGGCCGAAGCTTTCTTT.

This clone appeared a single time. The CDR3 protein is CASSLVGGSSYNEQFF. The CDR3 region has the DNA TGCGCCAGCAGCTTGGTGGGCGGGAGCTCCTACAATGAGCAGTTCTTC. The chain links TRBV5-1 to TRBJ2-1; 7 nucleotides match TRBD2. This CDR3 has 16 residues. Germline-derived CDR1 and CDR2 are SGHRS and YFSETQ. V shed 0 bases, J shed 0 bases, and the junction held 3 bases outside the gene matches. Drawing the rest from reference TRBV5-1 and TRBJ2-1, the complete variable domain is KAGVTQTPRYLIKTRGQQVTLSCSPISGHRSVSWYQQTPGQGLQFLFEYFSETQRNKGNFPGRFSGRQFSNSRSEMNVSTLELGDSALYLCASSLVGGSSYNEQFFGPGTRLTVL.

The CDR3 DNA reads TGTGCCAGCAGCCAGGACGGACTCTACGAGCAGTACTTC. Protein: CASSQDGLYEQYF. V usage is TRBV5-4 and J usage is TRBJ2-7; a weak D match, TRBD2 (5 bases). V was clipped by 4 bases and J by 3 bases, with 11 bases between them. CDR3 length: 13 amino acids. Germline V lookup: CDR1 SGHNT, CDR2 YYREEE (reference sequence).

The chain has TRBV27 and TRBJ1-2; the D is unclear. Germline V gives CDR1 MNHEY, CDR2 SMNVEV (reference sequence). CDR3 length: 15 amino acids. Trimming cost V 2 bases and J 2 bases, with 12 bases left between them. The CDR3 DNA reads TGTGCCAGCAGTTTAAAACCGGAGACCAACTATGGCTACACCTTC. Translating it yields CASSLKPETNYGYTF.

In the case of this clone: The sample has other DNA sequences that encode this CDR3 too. CDR3 protein: CASSLLRDTIYF. The CDR3 nucleotides read TGTGCCAGCAGCTTATTGCGGGACACCATATATTTT. The chain has TRBV7-2 and TRBJ1-3; D remains unclear. This CDR3 spans 12 amino acids. V dropped 2 bases and J dropped 8 bases, with 7 bases sitting between them. Germline CDR1 reads SGHTA; CDR2 reads FQGNSA.

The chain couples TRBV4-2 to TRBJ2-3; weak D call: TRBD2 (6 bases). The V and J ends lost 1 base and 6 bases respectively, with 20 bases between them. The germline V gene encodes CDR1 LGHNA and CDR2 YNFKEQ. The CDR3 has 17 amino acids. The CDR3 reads CASSQGHLEGEVDTQYF. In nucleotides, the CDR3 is TGTGCCAGCAGCCAAGGTCATCTCGAAGGGGAGGTTGATACGCAGTATTTT.

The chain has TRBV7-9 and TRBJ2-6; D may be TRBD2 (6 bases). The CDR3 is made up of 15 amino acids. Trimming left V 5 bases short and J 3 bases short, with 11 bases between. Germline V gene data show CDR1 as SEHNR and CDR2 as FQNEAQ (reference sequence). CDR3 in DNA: TGTGCCAGCAGCGGAGGGCGCCATGGGGCCAACGTCCTGACTTTC. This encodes CASSGGRHGANVLTF.

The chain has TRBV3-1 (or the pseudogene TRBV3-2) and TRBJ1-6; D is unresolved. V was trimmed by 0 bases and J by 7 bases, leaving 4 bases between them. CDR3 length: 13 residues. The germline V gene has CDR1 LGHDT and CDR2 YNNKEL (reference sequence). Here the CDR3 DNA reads TGTGCCAGCAGCCAAGAACTGAATTCACCCCTCCACTTT. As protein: CASSQELNSPLHF.

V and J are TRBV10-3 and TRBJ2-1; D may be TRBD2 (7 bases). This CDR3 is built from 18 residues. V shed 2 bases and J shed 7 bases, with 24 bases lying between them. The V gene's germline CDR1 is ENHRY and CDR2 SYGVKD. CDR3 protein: CAISEQRGGAGVSNEQFF. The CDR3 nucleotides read TGTGCCATCAGTGAGCAGAGGGGGGGAGCTGGAGTCAGTAATGAGCAGTTCTTC.

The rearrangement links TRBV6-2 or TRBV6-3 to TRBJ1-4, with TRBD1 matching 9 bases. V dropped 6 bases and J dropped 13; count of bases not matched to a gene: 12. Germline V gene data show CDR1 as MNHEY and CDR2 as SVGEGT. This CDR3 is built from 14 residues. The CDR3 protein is CASSTGTGSVRLFF. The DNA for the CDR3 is TGTGCCAGCAGCACCGGGACAGGGTCTGTGCGACTGTTTTTT.

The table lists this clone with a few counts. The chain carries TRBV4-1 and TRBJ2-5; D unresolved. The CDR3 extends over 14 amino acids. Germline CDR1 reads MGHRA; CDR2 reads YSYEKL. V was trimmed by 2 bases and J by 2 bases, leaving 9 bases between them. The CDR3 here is CASSQPVFQETQYF. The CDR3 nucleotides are TGCGCCAGCAGCCAACCAGTCTTTCAAGAGACCCAGTACTTC.

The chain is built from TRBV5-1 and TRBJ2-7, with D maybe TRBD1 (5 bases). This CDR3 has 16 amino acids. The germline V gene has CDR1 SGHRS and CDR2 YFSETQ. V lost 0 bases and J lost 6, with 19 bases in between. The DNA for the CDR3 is TGCGCCAGCAGCTTGGCCGGTGGGCAGGGTCTGCGCGAGCAGTACTTC. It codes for CASSLAGGQGLREQYF.

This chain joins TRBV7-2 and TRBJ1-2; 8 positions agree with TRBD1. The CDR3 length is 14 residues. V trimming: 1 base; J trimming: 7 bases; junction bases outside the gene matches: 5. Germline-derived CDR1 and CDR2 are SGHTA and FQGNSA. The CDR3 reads CASSLEQGVSGYTF. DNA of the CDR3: TGTGCCAGCAGCTTAGAACAGGGGGTTTCTGGCTACACCTTC.

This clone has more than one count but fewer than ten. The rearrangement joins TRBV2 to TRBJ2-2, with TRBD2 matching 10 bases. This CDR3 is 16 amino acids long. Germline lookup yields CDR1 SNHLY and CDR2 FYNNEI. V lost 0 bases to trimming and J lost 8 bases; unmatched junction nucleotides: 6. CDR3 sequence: CASSEARTSGTGELFF. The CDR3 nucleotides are TGTGCCAGCAGTGAAGCCCGAACTAGCGGGACTGGGGAGCTGTTTTTT. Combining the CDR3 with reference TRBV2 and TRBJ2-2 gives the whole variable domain EPEVTQTPSHQVTQMGQEVILRCVPISNHLYFYWYRQILGQKVEFLVSFYNNEISEKSEIFDDQFSVERPDGSNFTLKIRSTKLEDSAMYFCASSEARTSGTGELFFGEGSRLTVL.

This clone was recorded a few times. The CDR3 bases are TGCAGTGCCAGGTCAACGCAGTATTTT. Translation: CSARSTQYF. The rearrangement joins TRBV20-1 to TRBJ2-3; D unresolved. Per germline, CDR1 DFQATT and CDR2 SNEGSKA (reference sequence). CDR3 length: 9 residues. V lost 6 bases and J lost 9, with 7 bases in between.

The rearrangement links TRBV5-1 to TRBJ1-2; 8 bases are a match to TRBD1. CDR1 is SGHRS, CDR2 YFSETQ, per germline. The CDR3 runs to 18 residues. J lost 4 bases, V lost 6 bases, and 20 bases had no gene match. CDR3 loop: CASTPSGGDLHMLYGYTF. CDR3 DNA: TGCGCCAGCACACCGTCAGGGGGCGACTTGCACATGCTCTATGGCTACACCTTC.